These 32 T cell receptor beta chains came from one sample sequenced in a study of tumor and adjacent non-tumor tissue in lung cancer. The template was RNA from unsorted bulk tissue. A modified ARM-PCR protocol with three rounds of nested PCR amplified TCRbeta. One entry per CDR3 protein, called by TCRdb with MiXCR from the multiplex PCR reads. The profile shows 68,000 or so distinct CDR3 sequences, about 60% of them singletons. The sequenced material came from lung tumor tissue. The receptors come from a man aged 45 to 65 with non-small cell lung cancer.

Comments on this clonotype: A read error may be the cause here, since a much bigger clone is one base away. CDR3 region: CVSTRDINYEQYF. As DNA, the CDR3 is TGTGTCAGCACCAGGGACATAAACTACGAGCAGTACTTC. The chain joins TRBV6-5 to TRBJ2-7; possible D gene TRBD1, 6 bases. From germline, CDR1 is MNHEY and CDR2 SVGAGI. This CDR3 has 13 amino acids.

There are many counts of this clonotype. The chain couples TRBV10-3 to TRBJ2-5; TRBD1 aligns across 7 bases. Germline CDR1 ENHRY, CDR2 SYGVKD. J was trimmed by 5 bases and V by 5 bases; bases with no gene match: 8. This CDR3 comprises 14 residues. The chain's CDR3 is CAISFRDSGETQYF. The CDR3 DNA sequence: TGTGCCATCAGTTTCCGGGACAGTGGGGAGACCCAGTACTTC.

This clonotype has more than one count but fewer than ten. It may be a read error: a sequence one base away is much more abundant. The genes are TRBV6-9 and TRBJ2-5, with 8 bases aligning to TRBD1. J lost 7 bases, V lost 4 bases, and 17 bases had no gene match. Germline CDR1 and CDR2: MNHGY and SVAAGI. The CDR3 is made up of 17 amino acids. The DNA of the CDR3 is TGTGCCAGCAGTTTCGACAGGGGAGCCTCGACCCGAGGGACCCAGTACTTC. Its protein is CASSFDRGASTRGTQYF.

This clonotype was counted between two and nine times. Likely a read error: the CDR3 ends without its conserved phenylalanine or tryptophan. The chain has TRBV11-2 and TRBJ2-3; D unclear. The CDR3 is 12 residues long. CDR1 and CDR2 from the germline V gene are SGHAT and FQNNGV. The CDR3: CASSPTTNTQYL. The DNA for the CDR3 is TGTGCCAGCAGCCCAACCACAAATACGCAGTATCTT.

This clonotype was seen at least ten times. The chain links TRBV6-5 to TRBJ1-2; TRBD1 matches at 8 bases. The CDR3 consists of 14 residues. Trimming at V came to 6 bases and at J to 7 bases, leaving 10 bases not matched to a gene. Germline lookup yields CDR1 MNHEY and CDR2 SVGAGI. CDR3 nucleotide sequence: TGTGCCAGCAGCTCGGGACAGGCGACAGGTGGCTACACCTTC. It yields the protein CASSSGQATGGYTF.

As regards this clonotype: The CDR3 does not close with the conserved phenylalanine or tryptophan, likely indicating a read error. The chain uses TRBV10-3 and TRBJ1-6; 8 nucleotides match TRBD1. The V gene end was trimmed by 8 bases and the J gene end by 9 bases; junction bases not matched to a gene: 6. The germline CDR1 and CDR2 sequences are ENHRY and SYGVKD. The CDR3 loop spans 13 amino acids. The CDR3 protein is CAISGGAGSPLHI. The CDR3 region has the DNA TGTGCCATCTCAGGGGGCGCCGGTTCACCCCTCCACATT.

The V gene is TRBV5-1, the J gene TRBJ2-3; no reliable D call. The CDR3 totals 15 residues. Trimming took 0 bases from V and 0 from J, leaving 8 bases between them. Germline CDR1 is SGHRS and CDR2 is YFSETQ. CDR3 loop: CASSLADPSTDTQYF. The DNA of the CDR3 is TGCGCCAGCAGCTTGGCGGACCCCAGCACAGATACGCAGTATTTT.

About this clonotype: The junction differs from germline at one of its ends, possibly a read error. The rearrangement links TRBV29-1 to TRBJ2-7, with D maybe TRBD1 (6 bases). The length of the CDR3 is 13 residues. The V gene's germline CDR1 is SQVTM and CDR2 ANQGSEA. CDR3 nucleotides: TGCGGCGTTGATATCTGGGGACATCACGAGCAGTACTTC. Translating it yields CGVDIWGHHEQYF.

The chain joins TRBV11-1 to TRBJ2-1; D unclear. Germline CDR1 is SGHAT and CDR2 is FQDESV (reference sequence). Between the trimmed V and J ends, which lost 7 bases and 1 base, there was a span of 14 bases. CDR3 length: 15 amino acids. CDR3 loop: CASISTIGSYNEQFF. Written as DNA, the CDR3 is TGTGCCAGCATCTCAACTATCGGGTCCTACAATGAGCAGTTCTTC.

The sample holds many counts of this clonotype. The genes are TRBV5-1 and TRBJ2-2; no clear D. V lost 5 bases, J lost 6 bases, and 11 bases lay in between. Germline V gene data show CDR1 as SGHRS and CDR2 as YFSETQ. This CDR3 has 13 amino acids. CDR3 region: CASSFGVSGELFF. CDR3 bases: TGCGCCAGCAGTTTTGGGGTCTCCGGGGAGCTGTTTTTT.

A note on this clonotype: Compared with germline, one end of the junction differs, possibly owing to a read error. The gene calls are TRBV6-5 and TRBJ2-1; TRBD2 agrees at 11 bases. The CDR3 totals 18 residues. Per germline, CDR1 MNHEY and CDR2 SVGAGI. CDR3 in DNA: TGTGCCAGCAGTTACTCGCTCATAGCGGGAGGGCCGGCCGATGAGCAGCTCTTC. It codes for CASSYSLIAGGPADEQLF.

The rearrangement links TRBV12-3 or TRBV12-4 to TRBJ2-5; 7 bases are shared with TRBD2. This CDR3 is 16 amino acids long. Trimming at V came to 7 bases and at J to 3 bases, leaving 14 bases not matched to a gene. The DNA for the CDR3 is TGTGCCAGCAAATCTCGCTCCGGACTAGGGAAAGAGACCCAGTACTTC. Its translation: CASKSRSGLGKETQYF.

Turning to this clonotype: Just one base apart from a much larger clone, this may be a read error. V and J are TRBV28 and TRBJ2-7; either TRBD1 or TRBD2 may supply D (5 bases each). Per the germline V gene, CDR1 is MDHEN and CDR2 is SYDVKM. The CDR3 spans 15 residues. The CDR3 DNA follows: TGTGCCAGCAGATCTGCCGGGACGGTGAACTACGACCAGTACTTC. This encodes CASRSAGTVNYDQYF.

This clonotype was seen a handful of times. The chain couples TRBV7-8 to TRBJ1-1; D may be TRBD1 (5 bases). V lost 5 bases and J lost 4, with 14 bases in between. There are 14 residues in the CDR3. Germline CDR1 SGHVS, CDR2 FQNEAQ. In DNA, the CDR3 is TGTGCCAGCAGCGTCTCAGGGCTAGGCACTGAAGCTTTCTTT. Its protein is CASSVSGLGTEAFF.

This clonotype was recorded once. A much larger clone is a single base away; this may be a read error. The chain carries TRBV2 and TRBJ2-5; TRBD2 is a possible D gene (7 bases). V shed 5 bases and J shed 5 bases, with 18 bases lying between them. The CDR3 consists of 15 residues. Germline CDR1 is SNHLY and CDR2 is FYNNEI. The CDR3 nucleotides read TGTGCCAGCAGTTACGGTTCGGGGGGCGGGGAGACCCAGTACTTC. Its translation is CASSYGSGGGETQYF.

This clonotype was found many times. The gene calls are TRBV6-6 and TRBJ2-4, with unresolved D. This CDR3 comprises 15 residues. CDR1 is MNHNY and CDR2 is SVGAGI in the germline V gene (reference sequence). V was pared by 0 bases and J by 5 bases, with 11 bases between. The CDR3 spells CASSYSMDGQNIQYF. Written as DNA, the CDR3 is TGTGCCAGCAGTTACTCGATGGACGGTCAAAACATTCAGTACTTC.

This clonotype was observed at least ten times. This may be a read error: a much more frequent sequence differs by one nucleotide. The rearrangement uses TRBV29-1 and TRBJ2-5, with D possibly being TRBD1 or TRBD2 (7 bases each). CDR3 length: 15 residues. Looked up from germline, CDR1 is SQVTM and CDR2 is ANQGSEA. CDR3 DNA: TGCAGCGTTGACGATAGGGCAGGGGGGGATGAGACCCGGTACTTC. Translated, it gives CSVDDRAGGDETRYF.

The CDR3 DNA follows: TGCGCCAGCAGCTTAGGACATTCCGAGACCCAGTACTTC. It encodes CASSLGHSETQYF. This chain links TRBV4-1 with TRBJ2-5, with D maybe TRBD1 (5 bases). With 5 bases removed from V and 5 bases from J, the gap between germline ends came to 12 bases. Germline-derived CDR1 and CDR2 are MGHRA and YSYEKL. The CDR3 runs to 13 residues.

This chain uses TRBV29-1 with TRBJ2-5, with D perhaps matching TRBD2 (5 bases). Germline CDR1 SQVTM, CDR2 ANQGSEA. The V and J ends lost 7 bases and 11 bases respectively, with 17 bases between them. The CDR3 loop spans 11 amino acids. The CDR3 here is CSARGGEIQYF. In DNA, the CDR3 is TGCAGCGCTCGAGGAGGAGAGATTCAGTACTTC.

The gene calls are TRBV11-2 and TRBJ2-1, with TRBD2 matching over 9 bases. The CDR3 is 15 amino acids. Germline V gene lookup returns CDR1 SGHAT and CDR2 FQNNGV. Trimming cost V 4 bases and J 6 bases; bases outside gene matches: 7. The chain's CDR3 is CASSSRGGGANEQFF. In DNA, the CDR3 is TGTGCCAGCAGCTCCCGAGGCGGGGGGGCCAATGAGCAGTTCTTC.

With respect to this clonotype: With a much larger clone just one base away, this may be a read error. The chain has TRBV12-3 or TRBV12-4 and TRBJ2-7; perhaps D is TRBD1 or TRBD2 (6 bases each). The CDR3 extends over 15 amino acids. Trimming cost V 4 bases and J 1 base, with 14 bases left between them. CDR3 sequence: CASSWGAGRSYEQYF. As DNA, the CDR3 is TGTGCCAGCAGTTGGGGGGCAGGGCGATCCTACGAGCAGTACTTC.

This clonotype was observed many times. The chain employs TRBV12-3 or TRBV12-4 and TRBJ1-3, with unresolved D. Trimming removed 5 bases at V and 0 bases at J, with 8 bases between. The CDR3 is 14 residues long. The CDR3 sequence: CASSRAGSGNTIYF. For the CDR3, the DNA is TGTGCCAGCAGTCGCGCGGGCTCTGGAAACACCATATATTTT.

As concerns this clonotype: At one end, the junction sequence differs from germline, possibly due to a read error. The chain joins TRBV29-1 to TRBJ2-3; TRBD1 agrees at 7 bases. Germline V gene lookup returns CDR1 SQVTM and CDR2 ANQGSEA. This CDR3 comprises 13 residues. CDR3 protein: CSATGDRTDTLYF. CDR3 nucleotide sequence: TGCAGCGCCACAGGGGACCGCACAGATACGCTGTACTTT.

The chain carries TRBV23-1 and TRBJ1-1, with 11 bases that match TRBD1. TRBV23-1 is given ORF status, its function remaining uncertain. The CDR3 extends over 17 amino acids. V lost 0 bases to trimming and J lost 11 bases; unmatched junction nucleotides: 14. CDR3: CASSQSPRTGGLKGAFF. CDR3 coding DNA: TGCGCCAGCAGTCAATCGCCCCGGACAGGGGGCCTGAAGGGGGCTTTCTTT.

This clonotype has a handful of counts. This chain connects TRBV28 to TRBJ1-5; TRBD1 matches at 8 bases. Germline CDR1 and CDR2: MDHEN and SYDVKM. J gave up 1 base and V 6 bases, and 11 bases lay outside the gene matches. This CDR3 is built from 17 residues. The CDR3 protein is CASRPRTGQLSNQPQHF. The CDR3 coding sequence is TGTGCCAGCAGACCCCGGACAGGGCAACTAAGCAATCAGCCCCAGCATTTT.

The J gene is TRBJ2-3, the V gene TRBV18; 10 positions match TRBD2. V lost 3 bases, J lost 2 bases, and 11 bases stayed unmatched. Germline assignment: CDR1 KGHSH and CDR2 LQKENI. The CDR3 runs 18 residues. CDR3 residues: CASSPSPSGSGVTDTQYF. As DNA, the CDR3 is TGTGCCAGCTCACCGAGCCCTAGCGGGAGCGGGGTCACAGATACGCAGTATTTT.

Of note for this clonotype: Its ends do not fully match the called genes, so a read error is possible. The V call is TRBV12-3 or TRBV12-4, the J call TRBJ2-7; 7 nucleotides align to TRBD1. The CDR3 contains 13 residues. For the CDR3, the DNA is TGTACCAGCAGTCCTCACAGGGGTTACGAGCAGTACTTC. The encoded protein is CTSSPHRGYEQYF.

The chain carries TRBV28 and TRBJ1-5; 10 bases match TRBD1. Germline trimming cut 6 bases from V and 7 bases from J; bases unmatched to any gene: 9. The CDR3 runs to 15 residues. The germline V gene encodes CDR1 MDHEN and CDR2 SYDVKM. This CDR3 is CASRPDRGLRQPQHF. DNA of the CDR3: TGTGCCAGCAGACCCGACAGGGGGCTGAGGCAGCCCCAGCATTTT.

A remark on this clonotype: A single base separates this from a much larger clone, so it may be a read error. CDR3 amino acids: CAGSPRRGEQYF. The CDR3 DNA reads as TGCGCCGGCAGTCCCAGGAGGGGCGAGCAGTACTTC. The chain carries TRBV10-2 and TRBJ2-7; tentative D call: TRBD2 (6 bases). CDR1 is WSHSY and CDR2 is SAAADI in the germline V gene. The CDR3 is 12 amino acids.

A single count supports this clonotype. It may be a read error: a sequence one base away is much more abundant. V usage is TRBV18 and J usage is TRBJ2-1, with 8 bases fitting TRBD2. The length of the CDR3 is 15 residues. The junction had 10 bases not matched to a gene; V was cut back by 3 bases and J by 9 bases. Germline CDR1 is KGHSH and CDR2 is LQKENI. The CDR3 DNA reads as TGTGCCAGCTCACCGGGAGCGGGAGTGAACAGTGAGCAGTTCTTC. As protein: CASSPGAGVNSEQFF.

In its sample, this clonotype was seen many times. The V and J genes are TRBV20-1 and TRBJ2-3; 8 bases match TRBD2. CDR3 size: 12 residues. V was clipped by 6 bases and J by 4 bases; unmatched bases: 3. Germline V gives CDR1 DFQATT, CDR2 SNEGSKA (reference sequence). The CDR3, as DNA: TGCAGTGCGGCGGGGGGCGCAGATACGCAGTATTTT. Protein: CSAAGGADTQYF.

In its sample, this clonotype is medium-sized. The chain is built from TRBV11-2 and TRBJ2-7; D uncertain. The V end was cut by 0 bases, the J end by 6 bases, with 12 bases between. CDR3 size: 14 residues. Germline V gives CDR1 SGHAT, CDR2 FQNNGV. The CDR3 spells CASSLDQNDGEQYF. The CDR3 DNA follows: TGTGCCAGCAGCTTAGATCAAAACGACGGCGAGCAGTACTTC.